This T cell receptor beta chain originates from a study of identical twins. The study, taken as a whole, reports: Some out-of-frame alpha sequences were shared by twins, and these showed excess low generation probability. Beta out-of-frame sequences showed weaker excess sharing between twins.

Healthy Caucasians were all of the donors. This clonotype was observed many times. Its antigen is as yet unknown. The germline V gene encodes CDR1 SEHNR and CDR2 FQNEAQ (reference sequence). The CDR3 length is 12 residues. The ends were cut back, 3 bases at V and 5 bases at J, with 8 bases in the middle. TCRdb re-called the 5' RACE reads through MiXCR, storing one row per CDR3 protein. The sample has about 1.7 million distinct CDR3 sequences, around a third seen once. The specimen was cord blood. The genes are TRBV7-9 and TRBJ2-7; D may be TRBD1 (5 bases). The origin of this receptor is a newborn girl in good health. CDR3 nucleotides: TGTGCCAGCAGCTTGGGGCGCGACGAGCAGTACTTC. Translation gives CASSLGRDEQYF.